This TCR beta chain was identified during a study of identical twins (TCRdb year 2016). Context from the whole study: To test whether fetal clonotypes persist, this study deep-sequenced TCR alpha and beta repertoires from monozygotic twins, from unrelated adults of various ages, and from cord blood. Replicate twin experiments were performed at different times using different library preparation protocols to rule out contamination. Broad study findings and their caveats: Compared with coincidental sharing between unrelated individuals, out-of-frame TCR alpha sequences shared between twins had an excess of sequences with low generation probability. The excess sharing between twins in beta out-of-frame sequences was weaker because fewer shared sequences reduced the signal-to-noise ratio. Zero-insertion analyses could be partly confounded by invariant T cells such as MAIT and iNKT, although diverse VJ usage argued against such confounding for most clonotypes. Conclusions relied on cross-sectional statistical analysis, since the same donors could not be followed over many years. Recombination models systematically underestimated out-of-frame TCR alpha sharing in monozygotic twins but agreed with sharing between unrelated individuals. Abundant cord blood beta clonotypes had fewer insertions, young adult naive repertoires showed a similar but weaker trend, and memory repertoires showed no such trend.

The CDR3 runs 16 amino acids, cysteine and phenylalanine included. The entry retains the CDR3 DNA only, 48 bases that are in frame from base 1. Only healthy Caucasian donors were included. Notes on this clonotype: Its specific antigen is unknown. A clone one base away is much larger, so this may be a read error.

The library relied on 5' RACE. Sequenced using an Illumina HiSeq 2000. Template switching introduced a universal primer binding site; the final cDNA contained a unique molecular identifier, enabling accurate counting of TCR cDNA molecules. Specific primers in the conserved constant-segment region were used to synthesize first-strand cDNA for TCR alpha and beta chains. To control for contamination, each cDNA library was double barcoded with a SMART-Mk sample barcode plus Illumina barcodes. Two successive PCR steps introduced TruSeq adapter sequences along with Illumina sample barcodes. Sequencing of the TCR alpha and beta cDNA libraries was done on the Illumina HiSeq platform using custom primers. On the study's bioinformatics: MiGEC was used to process raw reads and extract unique molecular identifiers, and MiXCR was used to find CDR3 positions. For each individual, recombination models were inferred using an EM algorithm with the repgenHMM and IGoR tools. Shared clonotype analysis was performed with the tcR package in R, normalizing sharing by the product of cloneset sizes. To study raw recombination without the effects of thymic and clonal selection, out-of-frame nonproductive sequences were analyzed. TCRdb itself trimmed the public reads at Q25 with fastp, ran MiXCR and retained productive beta chains. Under each unique CDR3 protein, matching rows form one entry showing the most common genes and DNA. In this record, the V and J calls reflect TCRdb's handling and not the investigators' own analysis. This sample lists 1.5 million to 2 million distinct CDR3 sequences; less than 40% were detected once. Together, the top ten hold roughly 0.3% of the sample.

The chain uses TRBV12-3 or TRBV12-4 and TRBJ2-1; 8 nucleotides in the junction match TRBD2. This clonotype was obtained from a newborn girl in good health. Source material: cord blood. The CDR3: CANSLKRGGSYNEQFF. The nucleotides read TGTGCCAACAGTTTAAAACGGGGGGGCTCCTACAATGAGCAGTTCTTC.